What follows are 14 T cell receptor beta chains derived from one specimen sequenced in a study of blood T cell repertoires in COVID-19 (dated by TCRdb to 2018 to 2021). Library preparation used the immunoSEQ multiplex PCR assay. The immuneACCESS repertoire file appears here via TCRdb, limited to in-frame rearrangements. These files lack a portion of the clones; in checked studies, under half of the deficit traces to unresolved V genes, and the cause of the others is not known. The sample records approximately 300,000 clones, around 85% of which are singletons. 0.87% of the sample is taken by the ten largest. The specimen was peripheral blood. These receptor sequences come from a human donor with COVID-19, enrolled during active disease. The donor label of this sample is uncertain.

This rearrangement joins TRBV28 to TRBJ1-2; TRBD1 aligns across 12 bases. From germline, CDR1 is MDHEN and CDR2 SYDVKM. V shed 3 bases, J shed 8 bases, and the junction held 10 bases outside the gene matches. The CDR3 length is 16 residues. The chain's CDR3 is CASSFPPGQGAMGYTF. Written as DNA, the CDR3 is TGTGCCAGCAGTTTTCCCCCGGGACAGGGGGCCATGGGCTACACCTTC.

J is TRBJ2-2 and V is TRBV28; 9 bases map to TRBD1. V trimming: 6 bases; J trimming: 4 bases; junction bases outside the gene matches: 6. The germline V gene has CDR1 MDHEN and CDR2 SYDVKM. The CDR3 covers 15 residues. The CDR3 here is CASRPGQGSTGELFF. The DNA of the CDR3 is TGTGCCAGCAGGCCGGGACAGGGATCCACCGGGGAGCTGTTTTTT. The full variable domain, completed using reference TRBV28 and TRBJ2-2, is DVKVTQSSRYLVKRTGEKVFLECVQDMDHENMFWYRQDPGLGLRLIYFSYDVKMKEKGDIPEGYSVSREKKERFSLILESASTNQTSMYLCASRPGQGSTGELFFGEGSRLTVL.

This clone was observed once. The V call is TRBV30, the J call TRBJ2-1; D gene unclear. Germline V gene sequence: CDR1 GTSNPN, CDR2 SVGIG (reference sequence). The CDR3 consists of 14 residues. The ends were cut back, 2 bases at V and 1 base at J, with 9 bases in the middle. The CDR3 is CAWSPSWSYNEQFF. In DNA form, the CDR3 reads TGTGCCTGGAGTCCTAGTTGGTCCTACAATGAGCAGTTCTTC.

The V and J genes are TRBV6-2 or TRBV6-3 and TRBJ1-1; weak D call: TRBD1 (5 bases). The CDR3 covers 15 residues. V was pared by 6 bases and J by 4 bases, with 18 bases between. Germline-derived CDR1 and CDR2 are MNHEY and SVGEGT. The CDR3: CASSPASGGTTEAFF. The CDR3 DNA reads TGTGCCAGCAGCCCCGCGAGTGGGGGGACCACTGAAGCTTTCTTT.

The chain recombines TRBV5-1 with TRBJ2-7; 8 bases are shared with TRBD1. Trimming removed 0 bases from V and 5 bases from J; junction bases left unmatched: 7. The V gene's germline CDR1 is SGHRS and CDR2 YFSETQ. The CDR3 is made up of 15 amino acids. As DNA, the CDR3 is TGCGCCAGCAGCTTGGTAGTCCAGGGGGCCAACGAGCAGTACTTC. It codes for CASSLVVQGANEQYF.

The chain uses TRBV6-1 and TRBJ2-5, with D unclear. The CDR3 covers 13 residues. Germline CDR1 and CDR2: MNHNS and SASEGT. V shed 2 bases and J shed 4 bases, with 8 bases lying between them. CDR3 sequence (DNA): TGTGCCAGCAGTGAATCAACAAGAGAGACCCAGTACTTC. It translates to CASSESTRETQYF.

In nucleotides, the CDR3 is TGTGCCAGCTCCCTTAATGGCGGGAGATTCTACGAGCAGTACTTC. This gives the protein CASSLNGGRFYEQYF. The gene calls are TRBV18 and TRBJ2-7; 7 nucleotides line up with TRBD2. The V gene end was trimmed by 6 bases and the J gene end by 3 bases; junction bases not matched to a gene: 11. The CDR3 has 15 residues. Looked up from germline, CDR1 is KGHSH and CDR2 is LQKENI.

This clone was counted a few times. This sequence joins TRBV7-2 and TRBJ1-2, with D maybe TRBD1 (6 bases). This CDR3 has 12 amino acids. V gave up 6 bases and J gave up 7 bases, with 12 bases separating them. In germline, CDR1 is SGHTA, CDR2 FQGNSA. The CDR3, as DNA: TGTGCCAGCAGGCTAACGACAGGTGGCTACACCTTC. Translated: CASRLTTGGYTF.

The chain joins TRBV6-5 to TRBJ1-2, with 10 bases identical to TRBD1. Per germline, CDR1 MNHEY and CDR2 SVGAGI. The J segment lost 4 bases and the V segment lost 2 bases, leaving 7 bases of the junction unmatched. The CDR3 has 16 amino acids. CDR3: CASSYRWTGGSYGYTF. CDR3 nucleotides: TGTGCCAGCAGTTACCGATGGACAGGGGGGAGCTATGGCTACACCTTC.

CDR3 nucleotides: TGTGCCTGGAGTGTGGAGGGGAGGAGATCACCCCTCCACTTT. Protein sequence: CAWSVEGRRSPLHF. V and J are TRBV30 and TRBJ1-6; perhaps TRBD1 as D (5 bases). The CDR3 totals 14 residues. With 0 bases removed from V and 10 bases from J, the gap between germline ends came to 13 bases. Germline CDR1 GTSNPN, CDR2 SVGIG (reference sequence).

This chain connects TRBV29-1 to TRBJ1-5; D is uncertain. Germline V lookup: CDR1 SQVTM, CDR2 ANQGSEA. Deletions cut 5 bases from V and 5 bases from J, with 16 bases between. This CDR3 comprises 14 residues. CDR3 in amino acids: CSVMIDTPYQPQHF. DNA for the CDR3: TGCAGCGTTATGATTGACACCCCCTATCAGCCCCAGCATTTT.

The V and J genes are TRBV27 and TRBJ2-1; 7 bases align to TRBD2. CDR1 is MNHEY and CDR2 is SMNVEV in the germline V gene (reference sequence). V gave up 8 bases and J gave up 4 bases; unmatched junction bases: 11. This CDR3 has 15 amino acids. CDR3: CASLRAGAVYNEQFF. The CDR3 DNA follows: TGTGCCAGCCTCAGGGCGGGAGCCGTGTACAATGAGCAGTTCTTC.

The chain uses TRBV5-4 and TRBJ2-1; D uncertain. Trimming left V 1 base short and J 2 bases short, with 4 bases between. This CDR3 comprises 13 residues. Germline values: CDR1 SGHNT, CDR2 YYREEE (reference sequence). As DNA, the CDR3 is TGTGCCAGCAGCTTGTTTACCTACAATGAGCAGTTCTTC. Its translation is CASSLFTYNEQFF.

V is TRBV2 and J is TRBJ1-5; TRBD1 might be the D (6 bases). The germline V and J ends were trimmed by 7 bases and 1 base, with 11 bases remaining between them. The CDR3 contains 14 residues. Germline-derived CDR1 and CDR2 are SNHLY and FYNNEI. For the CDR3, the DNA is TGTGCCAGCACCCCCCAGGGGAGCAATCAGCCCCAGCATTTT. It specifies CASTPQGSNQPQHF.